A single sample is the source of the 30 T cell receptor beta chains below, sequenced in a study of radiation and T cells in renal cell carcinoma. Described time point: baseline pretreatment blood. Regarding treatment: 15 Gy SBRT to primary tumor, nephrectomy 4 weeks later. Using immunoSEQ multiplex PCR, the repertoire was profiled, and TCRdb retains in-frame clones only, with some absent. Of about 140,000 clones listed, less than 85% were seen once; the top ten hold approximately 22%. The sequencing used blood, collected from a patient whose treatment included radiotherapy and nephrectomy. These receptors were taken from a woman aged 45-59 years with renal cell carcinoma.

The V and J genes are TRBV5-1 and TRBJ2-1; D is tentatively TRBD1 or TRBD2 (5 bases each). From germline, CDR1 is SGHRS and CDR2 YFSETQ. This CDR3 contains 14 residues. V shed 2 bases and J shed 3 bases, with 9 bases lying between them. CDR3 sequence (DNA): TGCGCCAGCAGCTTCGGGACGGACTACAATGAGCAGTTCTTC. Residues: CASSFGTDYNEQFF.

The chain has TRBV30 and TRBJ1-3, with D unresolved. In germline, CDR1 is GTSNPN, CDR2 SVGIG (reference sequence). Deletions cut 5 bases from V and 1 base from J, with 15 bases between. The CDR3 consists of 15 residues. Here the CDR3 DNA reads TGTGCCTGGTACCCCGGAAGGAAGTCTGGAAACACCATATATTTT. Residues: CAWYPGRKSGNTIYF.

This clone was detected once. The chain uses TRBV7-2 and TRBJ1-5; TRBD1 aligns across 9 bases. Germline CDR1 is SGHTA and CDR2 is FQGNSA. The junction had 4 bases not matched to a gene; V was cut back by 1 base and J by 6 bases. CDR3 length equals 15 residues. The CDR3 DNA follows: TGTGCCAGCAGCTTAGGACAGGGGGGCTTTCAGCCCCAGCATTTT. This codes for CASSLGQGGFQPQHF.

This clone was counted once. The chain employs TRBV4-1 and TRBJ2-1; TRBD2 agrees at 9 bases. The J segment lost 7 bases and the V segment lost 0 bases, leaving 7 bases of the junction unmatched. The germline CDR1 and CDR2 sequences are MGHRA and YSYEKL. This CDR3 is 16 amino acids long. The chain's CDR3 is CASSQDSAGGPNEQFF. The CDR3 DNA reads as TGCGCCAGCAGCCAAGATTCCGCGGGGGGGCCGAATGAGCAGTTCTTC.

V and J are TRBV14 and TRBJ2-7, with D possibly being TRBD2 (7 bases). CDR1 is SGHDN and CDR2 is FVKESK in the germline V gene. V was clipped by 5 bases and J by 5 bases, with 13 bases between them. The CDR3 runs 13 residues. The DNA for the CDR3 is TGTGCCAGCAGCTCCCGGGGGGCCCACGAGCAGTACTTC. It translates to CASSSRGAHEQYF.

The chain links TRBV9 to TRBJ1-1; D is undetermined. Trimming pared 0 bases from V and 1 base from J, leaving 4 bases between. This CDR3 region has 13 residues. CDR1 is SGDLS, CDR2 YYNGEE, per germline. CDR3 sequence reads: CASSVGPNTEAFF. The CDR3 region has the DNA TGTGCCAGCAGCGTAGGGCCGAACACTGAAGCTTTCTTT.

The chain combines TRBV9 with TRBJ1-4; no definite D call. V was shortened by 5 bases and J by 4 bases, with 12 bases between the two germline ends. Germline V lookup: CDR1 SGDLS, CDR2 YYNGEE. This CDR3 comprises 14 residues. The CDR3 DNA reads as TGTGCCAGCAGTCCTAGAAGCAATAATGAAAAACTGTTTTTT. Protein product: CASSPRSNNEKLFF.

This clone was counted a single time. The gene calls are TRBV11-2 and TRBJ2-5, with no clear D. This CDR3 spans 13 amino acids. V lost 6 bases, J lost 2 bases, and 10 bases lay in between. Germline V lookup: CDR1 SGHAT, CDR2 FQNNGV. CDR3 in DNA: TGTGCCAGCAGTTCGTGGGCACAAGAGACCCAGTACTTC. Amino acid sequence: CASSSWAQETQYF.

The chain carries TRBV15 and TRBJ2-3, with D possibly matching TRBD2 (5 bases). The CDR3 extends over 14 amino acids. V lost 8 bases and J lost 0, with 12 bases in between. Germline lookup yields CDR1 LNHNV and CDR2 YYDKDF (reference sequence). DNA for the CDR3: TGTGCCACCGACTCCGGAGGAAGCACAGATACGCAGTATTTT. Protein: CATDSGGSTDTQYF. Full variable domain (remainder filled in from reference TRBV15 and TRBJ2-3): DAMVIQNPRYQVTQFGKPVTLSCSQTLNHNVMYWYQQKSSQAPKLLFHYYDKDFNNEADTPDNFQSRRPNTSFCFLDIRSPGLGDTAMYLCATDSGGSTDTQYFGPGTRLTVL.

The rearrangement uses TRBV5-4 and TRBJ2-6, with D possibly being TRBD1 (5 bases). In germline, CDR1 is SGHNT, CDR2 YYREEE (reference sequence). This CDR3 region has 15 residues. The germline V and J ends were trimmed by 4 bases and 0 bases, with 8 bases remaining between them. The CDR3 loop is CASSRDSSGANVLTF. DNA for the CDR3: TGTGCCAGCAGCCGCGACAGCTCTGGGGCCAACGTCCTGACTTTC.

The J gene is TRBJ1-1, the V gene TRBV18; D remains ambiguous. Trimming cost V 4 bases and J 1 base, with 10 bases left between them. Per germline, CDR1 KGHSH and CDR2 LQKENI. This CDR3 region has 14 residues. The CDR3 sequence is CASSRVPENTEAFF. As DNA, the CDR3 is TGTGCCAGCTCACGAGTTCCCGAGAACACTGAAGCTTTCTTT.

CDR3 sequence reads: CASSESQGQPLAGTDTQYF. The DNA of the CDR3 is TGTGCCAGCAGTGAAAGTCAAGGACAGCCACTTGCTGGCACAGATACGCAGTATTTT. The chain is built from TRBV2 and TRBJ2-3; D possibly corresponds to TRBD1 (6 bases). This CDR3 region has 19 residues. Germline values: CDR1 SNHLY, CDR2 FYNNEI. V lost 2 bases and J 1 base, leaving 22 bases between the germline ends.

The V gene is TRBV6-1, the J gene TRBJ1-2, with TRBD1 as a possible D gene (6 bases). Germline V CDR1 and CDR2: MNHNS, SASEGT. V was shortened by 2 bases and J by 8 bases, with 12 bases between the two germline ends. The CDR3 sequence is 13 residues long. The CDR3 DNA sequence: TGTGCCAGCAGTGAACATCCAGGGGTGGGCTACACCTTC. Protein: CASSEHPGVGYTF.

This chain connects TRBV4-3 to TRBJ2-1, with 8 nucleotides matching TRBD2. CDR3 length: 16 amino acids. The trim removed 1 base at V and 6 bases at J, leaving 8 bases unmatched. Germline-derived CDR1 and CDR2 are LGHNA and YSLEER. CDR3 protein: CASSQGVGRGANEQFF. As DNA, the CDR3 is TGCGCCAGCAGCCAAGGGGTCGGGAGGGGGGCCAATGAGCAGTTCTTC.

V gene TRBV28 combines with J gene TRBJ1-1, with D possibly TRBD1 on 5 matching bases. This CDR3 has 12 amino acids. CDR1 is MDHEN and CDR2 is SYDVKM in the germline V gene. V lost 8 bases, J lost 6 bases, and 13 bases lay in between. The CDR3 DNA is TGTGCCAGCCGTGGGGGAGCGGCTGAAGCTTTCTTT. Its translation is CASRGGAAEAFF.

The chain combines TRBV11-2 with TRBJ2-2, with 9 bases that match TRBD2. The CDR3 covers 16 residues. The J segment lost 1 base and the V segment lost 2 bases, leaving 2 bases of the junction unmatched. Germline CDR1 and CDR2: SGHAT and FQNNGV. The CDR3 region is CASSLKTSGNTGELFF. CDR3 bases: TGTGCCAGCAGCTTAAAGACTAGCGGGAACACCGGGGAGCTGTTTTTT.

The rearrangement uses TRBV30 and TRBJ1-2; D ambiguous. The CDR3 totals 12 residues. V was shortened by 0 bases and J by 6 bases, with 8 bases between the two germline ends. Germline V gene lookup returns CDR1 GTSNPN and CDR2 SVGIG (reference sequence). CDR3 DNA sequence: TGTGCCTGGAGTGTAACCGGGAATGGCTACACCTTC. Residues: CAWSVTGNGYTF.

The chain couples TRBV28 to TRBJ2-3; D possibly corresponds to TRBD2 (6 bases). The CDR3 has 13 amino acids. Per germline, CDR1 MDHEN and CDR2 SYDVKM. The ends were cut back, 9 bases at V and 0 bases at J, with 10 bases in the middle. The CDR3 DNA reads TGTGCCAGTCTAGCGCTTAGCACAGATACGCAGTATTTT. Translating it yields CASLALSTDTQYF.

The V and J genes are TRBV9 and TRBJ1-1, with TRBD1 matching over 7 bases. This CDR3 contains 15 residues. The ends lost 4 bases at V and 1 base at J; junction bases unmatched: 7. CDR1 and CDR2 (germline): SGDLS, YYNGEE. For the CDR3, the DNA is TGTGCCAGCAGCATAAATGAGGGGGCGAACACTGAAGCTTTCTTT. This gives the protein CASSINEGANTEAFF.

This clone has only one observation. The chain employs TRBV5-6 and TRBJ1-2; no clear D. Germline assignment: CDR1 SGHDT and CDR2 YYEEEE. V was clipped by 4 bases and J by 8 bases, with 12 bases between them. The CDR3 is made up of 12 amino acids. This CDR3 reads CASSPQSFGYTF. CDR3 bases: TGTGCCAGCAGCCCCCAGAGTTTCGGCTACACCTTC.

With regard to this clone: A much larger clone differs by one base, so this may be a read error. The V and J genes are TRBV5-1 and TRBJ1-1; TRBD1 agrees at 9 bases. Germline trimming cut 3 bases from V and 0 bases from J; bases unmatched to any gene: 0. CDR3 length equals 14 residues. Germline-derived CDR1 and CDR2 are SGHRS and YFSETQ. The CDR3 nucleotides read TGCGCCAGCAGCTGGGACAGGGTGAACACTGAAGCTTTCTTT. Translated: CASSWDRVNTEAFF. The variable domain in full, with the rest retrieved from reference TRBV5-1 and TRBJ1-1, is KAGVTQTPRYLIKTRGQQVTLSCSPISGHRSVSWYQQTPGQGLQFLFEYFSETQRNKGNFPGRFSGRQFSNSRSEMNVSTLELGDSALYLCASSWDRVNTEAFFGQGTRLTVV.

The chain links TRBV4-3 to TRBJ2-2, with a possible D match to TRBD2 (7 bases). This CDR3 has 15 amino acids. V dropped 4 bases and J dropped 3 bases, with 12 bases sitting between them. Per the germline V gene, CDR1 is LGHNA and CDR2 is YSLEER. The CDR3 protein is CASSLGGQDTGELFF. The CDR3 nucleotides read TGCGCCAGCAGCCTCGGGGGGCAGGACACCGGGGAGCTGTTTTTT.

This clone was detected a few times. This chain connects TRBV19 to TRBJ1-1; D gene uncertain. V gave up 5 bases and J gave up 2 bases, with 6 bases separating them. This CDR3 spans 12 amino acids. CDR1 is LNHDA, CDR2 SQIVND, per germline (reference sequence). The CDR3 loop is CASSLLNTEAFF. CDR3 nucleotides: TGTGCCAGTAGTCTCCTCAACACTGAAGCTTTCTTT. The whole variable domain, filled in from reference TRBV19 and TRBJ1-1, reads DGGITQSPKYLFRKEGQNVTLSCEQNLNHDAMYWYRQDPGQGLRLIYYSQIVNDFQKGDIAEGYSVSREKKESFPLTVTSAQKNPTAFYLCASSLLNTEAFFGQGTRLTVV.

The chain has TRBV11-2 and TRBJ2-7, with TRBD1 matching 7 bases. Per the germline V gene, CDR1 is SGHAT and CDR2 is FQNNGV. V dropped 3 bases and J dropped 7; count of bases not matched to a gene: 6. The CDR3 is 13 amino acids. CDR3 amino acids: CASSLGTVLEQYF. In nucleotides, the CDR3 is TGTGCCAGCAGCTTGGGGACAGTCCTGGAGCAGTACTTC.

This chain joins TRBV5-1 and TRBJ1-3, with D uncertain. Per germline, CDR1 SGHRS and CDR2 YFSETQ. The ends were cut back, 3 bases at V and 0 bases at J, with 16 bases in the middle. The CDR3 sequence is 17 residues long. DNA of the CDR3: TGCGCCAGCAGCTCGTCGGCAGCCTATCTCTCTGGAAACACCATATATTTT. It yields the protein CASSSSAAYLSGNTIYF.

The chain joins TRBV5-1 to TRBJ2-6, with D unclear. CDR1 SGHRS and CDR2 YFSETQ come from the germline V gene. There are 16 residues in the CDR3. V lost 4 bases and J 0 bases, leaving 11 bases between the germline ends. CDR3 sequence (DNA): TGCGCCAGCAGCGAAACCCACACCTCTGGGGCCAACGTCCTGACTTTC. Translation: CASSETHTSGANVLTF.

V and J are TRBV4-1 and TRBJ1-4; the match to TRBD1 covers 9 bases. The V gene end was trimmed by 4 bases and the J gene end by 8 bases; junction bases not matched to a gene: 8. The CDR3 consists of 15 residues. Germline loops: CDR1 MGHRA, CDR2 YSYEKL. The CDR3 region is CASSLNRGRREKLFF. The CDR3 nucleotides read TGCGCCAGCAGCCTTAACAGGGGGCGACGGGAAAAACTGTTTTTT.

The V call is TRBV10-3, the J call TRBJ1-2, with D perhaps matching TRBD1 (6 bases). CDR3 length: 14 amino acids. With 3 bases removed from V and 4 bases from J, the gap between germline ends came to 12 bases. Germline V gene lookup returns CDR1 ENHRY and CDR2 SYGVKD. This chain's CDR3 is CAISDLAGAYGYTF. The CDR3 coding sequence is TGTGCCATCAGTGATCTGGCAGGGGCCTATGGCTACACCTTC.

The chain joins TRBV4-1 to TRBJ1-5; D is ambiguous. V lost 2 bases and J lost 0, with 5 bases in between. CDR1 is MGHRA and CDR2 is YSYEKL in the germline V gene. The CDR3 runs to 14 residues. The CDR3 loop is CASSQSNSNQPQHF. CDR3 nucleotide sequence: TGCGCCAGCAGCCAATCGAATAGCAATCAGCCCCAGCATTTT.

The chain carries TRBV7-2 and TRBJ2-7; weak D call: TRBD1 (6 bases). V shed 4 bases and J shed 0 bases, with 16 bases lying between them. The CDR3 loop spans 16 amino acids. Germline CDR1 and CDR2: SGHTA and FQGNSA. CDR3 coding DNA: TGTGCCAGCAGCTCAATTAGGACAGCCGACTCCTACGAGCAGTACTTC. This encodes CASSSIRTADSYEQYF.